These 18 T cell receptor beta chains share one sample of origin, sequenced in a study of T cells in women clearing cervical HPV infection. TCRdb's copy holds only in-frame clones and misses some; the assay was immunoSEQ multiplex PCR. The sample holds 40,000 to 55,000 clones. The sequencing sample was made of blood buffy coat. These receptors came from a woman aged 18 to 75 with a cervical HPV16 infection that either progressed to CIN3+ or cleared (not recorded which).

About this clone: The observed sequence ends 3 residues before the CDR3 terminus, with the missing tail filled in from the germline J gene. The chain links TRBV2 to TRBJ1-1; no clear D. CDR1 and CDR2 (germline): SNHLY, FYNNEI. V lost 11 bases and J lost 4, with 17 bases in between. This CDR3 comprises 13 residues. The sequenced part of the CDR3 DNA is TGTGCCCGAGCGGGTGGGTATAGCACTGAA. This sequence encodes CARAGGYSTE. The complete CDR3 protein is CARAGGYSTEAFF.

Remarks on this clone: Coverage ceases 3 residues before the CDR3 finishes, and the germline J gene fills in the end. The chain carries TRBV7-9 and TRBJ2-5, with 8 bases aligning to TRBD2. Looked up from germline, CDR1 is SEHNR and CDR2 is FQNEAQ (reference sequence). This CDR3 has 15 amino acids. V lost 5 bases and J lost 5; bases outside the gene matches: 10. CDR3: CASSLKRGTVETQYF. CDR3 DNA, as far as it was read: TGTGCCAGCAGCCTTAAGCGGGGGACTGTGGAGACC.

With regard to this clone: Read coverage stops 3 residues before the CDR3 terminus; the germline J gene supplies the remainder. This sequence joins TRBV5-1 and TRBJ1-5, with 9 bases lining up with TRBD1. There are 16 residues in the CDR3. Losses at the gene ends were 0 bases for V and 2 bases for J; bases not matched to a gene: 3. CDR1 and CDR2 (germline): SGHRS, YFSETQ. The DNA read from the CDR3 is TGCGCCAGCAGCTTGGGGGACAGGGAGGGCAATCAGCCC. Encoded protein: CASSLGDREGNQP. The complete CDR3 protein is CASSLGDREGNQPQHF. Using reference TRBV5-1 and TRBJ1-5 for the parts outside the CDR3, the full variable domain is KAGVTQTPRYLIKTRGQQVTLSCSPISGHRSVSWYQQTPGQGLQFLFEYFSETQRNKGNFPGRFSGRQFSNSRSEMNVSTLELGDSALYLCASSLGDREGNQPQHFGDGTRLSIL.

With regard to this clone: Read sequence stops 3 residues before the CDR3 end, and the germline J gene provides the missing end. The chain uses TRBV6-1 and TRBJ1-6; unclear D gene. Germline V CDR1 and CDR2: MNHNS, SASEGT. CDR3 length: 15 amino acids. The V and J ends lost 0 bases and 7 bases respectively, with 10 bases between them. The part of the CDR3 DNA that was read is TGTGCCAGCAGTGAAGCTTGGGCCTCGAATTCACCC. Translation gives CASSEAWASNSP. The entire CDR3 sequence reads CASSEAWASNSPLHF.

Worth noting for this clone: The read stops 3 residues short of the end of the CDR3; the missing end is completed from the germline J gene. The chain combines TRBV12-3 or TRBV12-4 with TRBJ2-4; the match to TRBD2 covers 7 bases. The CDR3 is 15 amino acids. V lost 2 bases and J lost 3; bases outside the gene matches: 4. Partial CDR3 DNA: TGTGCCAGCAGTTTACGGGGGGAGGGCAAAAACATT. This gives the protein CASSLRGEGKNI. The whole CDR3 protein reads CASSLRGEGKNIQYF.

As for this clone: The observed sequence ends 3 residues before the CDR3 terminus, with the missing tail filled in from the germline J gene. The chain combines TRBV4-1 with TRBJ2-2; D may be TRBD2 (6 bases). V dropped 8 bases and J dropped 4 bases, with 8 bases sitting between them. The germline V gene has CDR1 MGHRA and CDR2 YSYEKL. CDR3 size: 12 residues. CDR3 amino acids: CASSGGTGELFF. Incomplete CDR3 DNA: TGCGCCAGCTCCGGGGGCACCGGGGAG.

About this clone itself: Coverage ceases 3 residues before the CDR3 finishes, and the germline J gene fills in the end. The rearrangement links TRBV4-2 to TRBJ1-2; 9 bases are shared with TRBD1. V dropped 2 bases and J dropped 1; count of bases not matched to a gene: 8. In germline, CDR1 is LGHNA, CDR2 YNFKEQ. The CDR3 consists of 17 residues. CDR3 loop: CASSQLRGQGFNYGYTF. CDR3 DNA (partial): TGTGCCAGCAGCCAATTACGGGGACAGGGATTTAACTATGGC.

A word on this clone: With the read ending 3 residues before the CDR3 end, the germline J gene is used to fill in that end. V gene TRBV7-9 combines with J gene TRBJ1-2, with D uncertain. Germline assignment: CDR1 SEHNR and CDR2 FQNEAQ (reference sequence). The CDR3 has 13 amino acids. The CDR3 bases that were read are TGTGCCAGCAGCTTAGTGCTCACAGATACC. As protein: CASSLVLTDT. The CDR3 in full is CASSLVLTDTYTF.

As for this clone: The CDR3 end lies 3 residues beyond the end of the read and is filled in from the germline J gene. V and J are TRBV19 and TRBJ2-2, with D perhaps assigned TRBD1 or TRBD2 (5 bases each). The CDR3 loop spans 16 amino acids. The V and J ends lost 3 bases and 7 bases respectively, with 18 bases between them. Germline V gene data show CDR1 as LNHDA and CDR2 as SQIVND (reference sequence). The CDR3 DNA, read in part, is TGTGCCAGTAGTATTATAATCCCCCAGGGAGTCGGGGAG. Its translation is CASSIIIPQGVGE. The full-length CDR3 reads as CASSIIIPQGVGELFF.

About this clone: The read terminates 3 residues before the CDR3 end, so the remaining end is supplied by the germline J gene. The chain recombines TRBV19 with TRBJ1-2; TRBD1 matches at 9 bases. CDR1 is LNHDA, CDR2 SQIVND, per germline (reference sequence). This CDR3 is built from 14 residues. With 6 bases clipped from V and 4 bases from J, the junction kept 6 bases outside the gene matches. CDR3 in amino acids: CASRNRGPSYGYTF. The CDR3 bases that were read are TGTGCCAGTAGGAACAGGGGGCCGAGCTATGGC.

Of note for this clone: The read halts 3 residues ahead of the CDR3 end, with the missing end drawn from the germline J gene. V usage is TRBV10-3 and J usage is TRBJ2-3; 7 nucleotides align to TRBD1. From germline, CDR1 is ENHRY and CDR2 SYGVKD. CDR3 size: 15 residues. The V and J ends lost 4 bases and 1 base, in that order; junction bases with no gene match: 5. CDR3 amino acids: CAISGTGVGTDTQYF. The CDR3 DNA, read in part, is TGTGCCATCAGTGGAACAGGGGTGGGCACAGATACG.

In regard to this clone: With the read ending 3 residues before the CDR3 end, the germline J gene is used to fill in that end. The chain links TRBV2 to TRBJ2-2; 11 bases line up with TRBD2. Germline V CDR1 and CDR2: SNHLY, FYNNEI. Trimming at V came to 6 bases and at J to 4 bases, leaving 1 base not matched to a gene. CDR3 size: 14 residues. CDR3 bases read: TGTGCCAGCAGGACTAGCGGGGCCACCGGGGAG. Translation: CASRTSGATGE. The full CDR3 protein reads CASRTSGATGELFF.

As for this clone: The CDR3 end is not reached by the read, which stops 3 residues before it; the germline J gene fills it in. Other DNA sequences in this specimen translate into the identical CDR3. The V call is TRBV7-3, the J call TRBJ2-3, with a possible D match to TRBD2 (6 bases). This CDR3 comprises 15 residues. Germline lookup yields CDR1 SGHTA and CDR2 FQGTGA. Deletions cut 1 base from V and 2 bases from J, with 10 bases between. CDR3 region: CASSLIGGSTDTQYF. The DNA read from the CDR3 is TGTGCCAGCAGCTTAATTGGGGGGTCCACAGATACG.

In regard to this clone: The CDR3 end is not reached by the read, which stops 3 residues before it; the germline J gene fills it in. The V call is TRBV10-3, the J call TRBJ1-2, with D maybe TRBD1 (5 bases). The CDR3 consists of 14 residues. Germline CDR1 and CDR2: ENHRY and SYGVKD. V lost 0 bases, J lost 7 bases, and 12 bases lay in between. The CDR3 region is CAISESQGFVGYTF. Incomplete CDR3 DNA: TGTGCCATCAGTGAGTCCCAGGGTTTTGTTGGC.

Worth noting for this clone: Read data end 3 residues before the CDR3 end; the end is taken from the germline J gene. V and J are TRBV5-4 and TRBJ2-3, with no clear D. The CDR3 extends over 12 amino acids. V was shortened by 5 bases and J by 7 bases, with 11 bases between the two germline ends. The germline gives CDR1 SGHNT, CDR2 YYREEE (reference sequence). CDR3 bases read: TGTGCCAGCAGTTATGACACGCATACG. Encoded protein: CASSYDTHT. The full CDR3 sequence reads CASSYDTHTQYF. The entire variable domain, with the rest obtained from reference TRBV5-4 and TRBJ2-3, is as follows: ETGVTQSPTHLIKTRGQQVTLRCSSQSGHNTVSWYQQALGQGPQFIFQYYREEENGRGNFPPRFSGLQFPNYSSELNVNALELDDSALYLCASSYDTHTQYFGPGTRLTVL.

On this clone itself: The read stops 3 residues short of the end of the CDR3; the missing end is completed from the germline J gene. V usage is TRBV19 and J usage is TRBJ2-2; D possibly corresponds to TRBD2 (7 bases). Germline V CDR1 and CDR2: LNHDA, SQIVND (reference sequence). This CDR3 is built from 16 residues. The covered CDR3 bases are TGTGCCAGTAGTATAAGGGGGGGTGAGGTTGGTTCACCG. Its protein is CASSIRGGEVGSP. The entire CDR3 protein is CASSIRGGEVGSPLFF. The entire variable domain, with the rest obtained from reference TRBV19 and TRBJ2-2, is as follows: DGGITQSPKYLFRKEGQNVTLSCEQNLNHDAMYWYRQDPGQGLRLIYYSQIVNDFQKGDIAEGYSVSREKKESFPLTVTSAQKNPTAFYLCASSIRGGEVGSPLFFGEGSRLTVL.

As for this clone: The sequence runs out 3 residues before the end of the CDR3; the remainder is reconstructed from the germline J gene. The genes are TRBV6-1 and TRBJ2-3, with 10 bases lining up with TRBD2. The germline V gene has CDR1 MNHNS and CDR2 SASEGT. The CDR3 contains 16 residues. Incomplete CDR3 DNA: TGTGCCAGCAGTGAAGCACCAGCGGGGGGGCAAGAGACG. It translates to CASSEAPAGGQET. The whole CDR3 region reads CASSEAPAGGQETQYF.

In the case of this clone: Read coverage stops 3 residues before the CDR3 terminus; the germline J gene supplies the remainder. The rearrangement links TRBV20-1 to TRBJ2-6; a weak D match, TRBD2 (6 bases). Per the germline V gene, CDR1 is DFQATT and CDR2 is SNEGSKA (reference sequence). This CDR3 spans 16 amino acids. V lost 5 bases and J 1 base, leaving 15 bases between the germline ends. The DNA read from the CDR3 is TGCAGTGCTGGCGGCGGCGGGGCGTCTGGGGCCAACGTC. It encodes CSAGGGGASGANV. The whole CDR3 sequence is CSAGGGGASGANVLTF.